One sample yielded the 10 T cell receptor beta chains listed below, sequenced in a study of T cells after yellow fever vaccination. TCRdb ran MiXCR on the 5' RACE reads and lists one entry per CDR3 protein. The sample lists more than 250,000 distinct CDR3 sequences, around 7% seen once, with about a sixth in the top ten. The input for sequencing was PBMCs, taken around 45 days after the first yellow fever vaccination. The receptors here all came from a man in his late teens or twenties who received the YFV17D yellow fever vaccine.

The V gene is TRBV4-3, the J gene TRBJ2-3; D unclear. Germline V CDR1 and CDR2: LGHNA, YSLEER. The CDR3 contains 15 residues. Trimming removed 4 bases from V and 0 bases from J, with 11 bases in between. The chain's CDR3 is CASSRGPTSTDTQYF. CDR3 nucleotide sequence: TGCGCCAGCAGCCGCGGACCGACTAGCACAGATACGCAGTATTTT.

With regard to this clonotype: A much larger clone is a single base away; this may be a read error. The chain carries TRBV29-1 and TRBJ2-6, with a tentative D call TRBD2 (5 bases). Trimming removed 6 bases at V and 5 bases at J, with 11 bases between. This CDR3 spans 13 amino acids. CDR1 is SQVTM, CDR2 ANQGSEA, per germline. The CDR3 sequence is CSVTGNWANVLTF. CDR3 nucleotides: TGCAGCGTAACGGGGAATTGGGCCAACGTCCTGACTTTC.

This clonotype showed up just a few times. CDR3 amino acids: CASSSPGLGGKYEQFF. The CDR3, as DNA: TGTGCCAGCAGTTCTCCGGGACTAGGAGGGAAGTATGAGCAGTTCTTC. The J gene is TRBJ2-1, the V gene TRBV2; 8 bases fit TRBD2. With V trimmed by 5 bases and J by 8 bases, 14 bases remained unmatched. Germline V CDR1 and CDR2: SNHLY, FYNNEI. The CDR3 runs to 16 residues.

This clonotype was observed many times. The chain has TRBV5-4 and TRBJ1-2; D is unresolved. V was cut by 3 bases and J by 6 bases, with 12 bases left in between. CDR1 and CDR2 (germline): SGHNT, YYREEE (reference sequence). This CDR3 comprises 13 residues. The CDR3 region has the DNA TGTGCCAGCAGCTCACCGGGTCCAAATGGCTACACCTTC. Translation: CASSSPGPNGYTF.

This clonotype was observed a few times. In DNA form, the CDR3 reads TGTGCCAGCGGCCCGGGTCCTAGCCTTAATGAAAAACTGTTTTTT. It specifies CASGPGPSLNEKLFF. The chain recombines TRBV27 with TRBJ1-4, with D unresolved. Between the trimmed V and J ends, which lost 8 bases and 4 bases, there was a span of 17 bases. This CDR3 spans 15 amino acids. The V gene's germline CDR1 is MNHEY and CDR2 SMNVEV (reference sequence).

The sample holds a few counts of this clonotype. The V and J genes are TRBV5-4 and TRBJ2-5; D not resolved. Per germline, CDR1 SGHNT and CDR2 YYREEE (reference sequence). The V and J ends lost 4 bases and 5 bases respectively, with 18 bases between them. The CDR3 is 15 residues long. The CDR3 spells CASSAESVLLETQYF. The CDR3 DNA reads TGTGCCAGCAGCGCTGAATCGGTACTCTTGGAGACCCAGTACTTC.

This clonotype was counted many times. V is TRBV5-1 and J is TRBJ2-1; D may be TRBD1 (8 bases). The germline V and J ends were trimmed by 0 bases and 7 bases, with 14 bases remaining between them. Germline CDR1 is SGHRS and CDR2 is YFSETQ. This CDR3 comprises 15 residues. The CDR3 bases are TGCGCCAGCAGCTTGGGCGGACAGGGAGGGAATGAGCAGTTCTTC. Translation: CASSLGGQGGNEQFF.

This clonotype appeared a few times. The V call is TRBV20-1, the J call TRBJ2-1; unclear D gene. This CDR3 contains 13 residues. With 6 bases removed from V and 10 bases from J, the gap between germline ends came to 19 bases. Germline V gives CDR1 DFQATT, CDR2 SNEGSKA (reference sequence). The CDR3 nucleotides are TGCAGTGCCCAACTAACCGCTCGAGGCGAGCAGTTCTTC. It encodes CSAQLTARGEQFF.

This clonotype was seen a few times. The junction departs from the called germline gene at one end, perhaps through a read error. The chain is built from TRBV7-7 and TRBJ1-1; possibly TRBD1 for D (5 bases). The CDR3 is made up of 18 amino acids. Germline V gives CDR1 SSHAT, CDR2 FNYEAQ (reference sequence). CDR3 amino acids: CASSLALLRRRGNTEAFF. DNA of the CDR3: TGTGCTAGCAGCTTAGCGTTATTAAGGAGGAGGGGGAACACTGAAGCTTTCTTT.

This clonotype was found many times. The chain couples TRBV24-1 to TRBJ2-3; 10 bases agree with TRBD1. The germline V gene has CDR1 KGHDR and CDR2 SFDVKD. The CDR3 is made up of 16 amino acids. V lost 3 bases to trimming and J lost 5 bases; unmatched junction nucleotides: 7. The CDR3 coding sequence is TGTGCCACCAGTGATCTGGACAGGGGGAAAGGAGATACGCAGTATTTT. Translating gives CATSDLDRGKGDTQYF.